The clone carrying this TCR beta chain was observed many times. This entry belongs to a study of patients and donors after allogeneic stem cell transplantation. TCRdb analysed the RT-PCR reads with MiXCR anew, one entry per CDR3 protein. Among 9,000 to 10,000 distinct CDR3 sequences, roughly 5.8% were seen once, and the ten largest hold approximately 26%. Per germline, CDR1 KGHDR and CDR2 SFDVKD. Losses at the gene ends were 4 bases for V and 4 bases for J; bases not matched to a gene: 14. This CDR3 region has 17 residues. The specimen was blood, either unsorted or a sorted T cell fraction (not recorded which). The V call is TRBV24-1, the J call TRBJ2-5; 7 nucleotides match TRBD2. The receptor was derived from a human donor who was either an allogeneic HSCT recipient or a stem cell or donor lymphocyte infusion donor (not recorded which). It is not recorded whose cells these are; they may come from a transplant donor. CDR3 in DNA: TGTGCCACCAGTGACCCATACCTCGCGGGAGCGGGAGAGACCCAGTACTTC. Translation gives CATSDPYLAGAGETQYF.